These 19 T cell receptor beta chains were sequenced from one sample in a study of OX40 agonist ivuxolimab in advanced cancers. Here immunoSEQ multiplex PCR was the method, and the copy in TCRdb shows in-frame clones only, minus some. The data show over 70,000 clones, about 92% seen once. Here the sequenced sample was CD4+ or CD8+ T cells sorted from blood, taken in a trial of the OX40 agonist ivuxolimab. These receptors were obtained from an adult with an advanced solid tumor such as melanoma, head and neck, liver or kidney cancer.

This clone is a singleton in its sample. The V call is TRBV25-1, the J call TRBJ2-1, with 9 bases lining up with TRBD2. CDR1 and CDR2 from the germline V gene are MGHDK and SYGVNS. Trimming at V came to 4 bases and at J to 3 bases, leaving 4 bases not matched to a gene. The CDR3 contains 15 residues. The CDR3 bases are TGTGCCAGCAGTGCACTAGCGGGCCTCTACAATGAGCAGTTCTTC. It yields the protein CASSALAGLYNEQFF.

The J gene is TRBJ1-1, the V gene TRBV9; TRBD1 agrees at 8 bases. CDR1 is SGDLS and CDR2 is YYNGEE in the germline V gene. The CDR3 has 13 residues. Trimming took 2 bases from V and 11 from J; bases not matched to a gene: 8. DNA of the CDR3: TGTGCCAGCAGCGTGTCAGGGGGCAAGGGGGCTTTCTTT. Its protein is CASSVSGGKGAFF.

The CDR3 coding sequence is TGTGCCAGCAGTGAATACAGTCGCAGGGGGGTAGTAGAGCAGTACTTC. It codes for CASSEYSRRGVVEQYF. The chain carries TRBV25-1 and TRBJ2-7; D may be TRBD1 (7 bases). Germline lookup yields CDR1 MGHDK and CDR2 SYGVNS. The CDR3 is 16 amino acids. V was shortened by 0 bases and J by 7 bases, with 19 bases between the two germline ends.

The chain employs TRBV25-1 and TRBJ2-1, with TRBD2 matching 10 bases. Per germline, CDR1 MGHDK and CDR2 SYGVNS. The CDR3 is 16 amino acids. With 4 bases clipped from V and 3 bases from J, the junction kept 6 bases outside the gene matches. In DNA, the CDR3 is TGTGCCAGCAGTGTAGTCCTAGCGGGAGACTACAATGAGCAGTTCTTC. Residues: CASSVVLAGDYNEQFF.

The J gene is TRBJ2-7, the V gene TRBV9, with D uncertain. The CDR3 runs to 12 residues. Trimming took off 3 bases at V and 7 bases at J, with 11 bases between the two ends. Germline V CDR1 and CDR2: SGDLS, YYNGEE. The CDR3 region is CASSEGSQEQYF. DNA of the CDR3: TGTGCCAGCAGCGAGGGTAGTCAAGAGCAGTACTTC.

The chain uses TRBV4-1 and TRBJ2-3; maybe TRBD2 (6 bases). With 0 bases removed from V and 9 bases from J, the gap between germline ends came to 22 bases. The CDR3 spans 17 residues. Germline CDR1 reads MGHRA; CDR2 reads YSYEKL. The CDR3, as DNA: TGCGCCAGCAGCCAAGAAGTCGCACTAGCCCCCACCCGGACGCAGTATTTT. Its protein is CASSQEVALAPTRTQYF.

V is TRBV4-1 and J is TRBJ2-7; 10 bases agree with TRBD1. Germline V gives CDR1 MGHRA, CDR2 YSYEKL. The CDR3 is made up of 16 amino acids. J was trimmed by 5 bases and V by 4 bases; bases with no gene match: 11. DNA of the CDR3: TGCGCCAGCAGCCCCTTCCCGGGACAGGGGTTTCACGAGCAGTACTTC. Translation gives CASSPFPGQGFHEQYF.

The V gene is TRBV7-3, the J gene TRBJ2-7; D is undetermined. CDR1 is SGHTA, CDR2 FQGTGA, per germline. The CDR3 covers 13 residues. With 0 bases removed from V and 0 bases from J, the gap between germline ends came to 3 bases. The CDR3, as DNA: TGTGCCAGCAGCTTAACGCCCTCCTACGAGCAGTACTTC. This gives the protein CASSLTPSYEQYF.

This rearrangement joins TRBV4-1 to TRBJ1-5; no clear D gene. CDR3 length: 15 amino acids. Germline loops: CDR1 MGHRA, CDR2 YSYEKL. Trimming shortened V by 2 bases and J by 0 bases, and 8 bases separated the two germline ends. The CDR3 spells CASSQLPGSNQPQHF. The CDR3 coding sequence is TGCGCCAGCAGCCAACTGCCAGGTAGCAATCAGCCCCAGCATTTT.

Details on this clone: The junction and the germline gene differ at one end; a read error may be behind it. This chain uses TRBV7-7 with TRBJ2-1; the match to TRBD1 covers 11 bases. The CDR3 is made up of 14 amino acids. Germline lookup yields CDR1 SSHAT and CDR2 FNYEAQ (reference sequence). The CDR3 loop is CASSSGQGADEQFF. In nucleotides, the CDR3 is TGTGCTAGCAGCTCAGGACAGGGGGCCGATGAGCAGTTCTTC.

This rearrangement joins TRBV11-3 to TRBJ1-3; D remains ambiguous. The length of the CDR3 is 17 residues. Trimming took off 2 bases at V and 0 bases at J, with 14 bases between the two ends. Germline-derived CDR1 and CDR2 are SGHNT and YENEEA. CDR3 in amino acids: CASSLYGPEDSGNTIYF. CDR3 coding DNA: TGTGCCAGCAGCTTATATGGTCCGGAGGACTCTGGAAACACCATATATTTT.

The chain has TRBV7-2 and TRBJ2-7; no clear D gene. V lost 11 bases to trimming and J lost 2 bases, with 22 bases between them. Germline V gives CDR1 SGHTA, CDR2 FQGNSA. There are 15 residues in the CDR3. Here the CDR3 DNA reads TGTGCCGAACCGCCTCCCGGGTTTTACCCCTACGAGCAGTACTTC. This translates into CAEPPPGFYPYEQYF.

The chain employs TRBV27 and TRBJ1-1, with 9 bases that match TRBD1. CDR1 is MNHEY and CDR2 is SMNVEV in the germline V gene (reference sequence). V was pared by 7 bases and J by 7 bases, with 10 bases of the junction left unmatched. This CDR3 has 14 amino acids. CDR3 residues: CASKVQGAPREAFF. The CDR3 DNA reads as TGTGCCAGCAAGGTACAGGGGGCGCCCCGTGAAGCTTTCTTT.

This clone was found once. J is TRBJ1-6 and V is TRBV21-1. TRBV21-1 has pseudogene status. The CDR3 contains 17 residues. CDR3 protein: CASSKDGWEVHNSPLHF. The CDR3 nucleotides are TGTGCCAGCAGCAAAGACGGCTGGGAGGTTCATAATTCACCCCTCCACTTT.

This clone appeared once. This chain links TRBV5-6 with TRBJ2-7; possible D gene TRBD1, 6 bases. The CDR3 totals 14 residues. Trimming removed 2 bases at V and 4 bases at J, with 13 bases between. The germline CDR1 and CDR2 sequences are SGHDT and YYEEEE. The CDR3 reads CASSFAQGMYEQYF. The CDR3 DNA reads TGTGCCAGCAGCTTTGCTCAGGGGATGTACGAGCAGTACTTC.

This chain links TRBV4-3 with TRBJ2-1; the D gene is possibly TRBD2 (6 bases). CDR3 length: 14 residues. V was clipped by 4 bases and J by 7 bases, with 14 bases between them. The germline gives CDR1 LGHNA, CDR2 YSLEER. CDR3 sequence reads: CASSPGLASNEQFF. The CDR3 nucleotides are TGCGCCAGCAGCCCCGGGCTAGCGTCGAATGAGCAGTTCTTC.

V and J are TRBV5-6 and TRBJ2-1, with 8 bases fitting TRBD2. Unmatched junction bases numbered 0, after V lost 0 bases and J lost 4 bases. Germline V CDR1 and CDR2: SGHDT, YYEEEE. The CDR3 has 14 residues. For the CDR3, the DNA is TGTGCCAGCAGCTTGGTAGCGGGGTACAATGAGCAGTTCTTC. This encodes CASSLVAGYNEQFF.

The chain employs TRBV12-1 and TRBJ2-5; the table's D call, TRBD2, has no DNA check behind it. TRBV12-1 is a listed pseudogene. The CDR3 is made up of 12 amino acids. The CDR3 loop is CASNLPGETQYF. The CDR3 nucleotides are TGTGCCAGCAACTTACCGGGGGAGACCCAGTACTTC.

In its sample, this clone was seen once. The chain is built from TRBV10-3 and TRBJ2-2; possible D gene TRBD1, 7 bases. The CDR3 spans 12 residues. V lost 11 bases to trimming and J lost 7 bases, with 14 bases between them. Germline assignment: CDR1 ENHRY and CDR2 SYGVKD. The CDR3 loop reads CAGGGPDGELFF. CDR3 nucleotide sequence: TGTGCCGGAGGGGGCCCAGACGGGGAGCTGTTTTTT.